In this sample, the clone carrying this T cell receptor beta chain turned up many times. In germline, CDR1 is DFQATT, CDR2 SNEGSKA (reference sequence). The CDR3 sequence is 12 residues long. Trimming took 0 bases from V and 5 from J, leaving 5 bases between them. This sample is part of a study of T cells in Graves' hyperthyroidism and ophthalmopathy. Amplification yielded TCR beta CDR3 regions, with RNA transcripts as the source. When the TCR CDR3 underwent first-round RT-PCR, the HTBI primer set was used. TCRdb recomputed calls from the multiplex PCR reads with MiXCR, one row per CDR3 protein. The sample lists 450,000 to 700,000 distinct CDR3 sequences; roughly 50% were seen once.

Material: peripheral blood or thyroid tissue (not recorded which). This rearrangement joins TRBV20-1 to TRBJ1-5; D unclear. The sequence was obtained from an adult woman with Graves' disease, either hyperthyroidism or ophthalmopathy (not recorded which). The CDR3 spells CSARDEYQPQHF. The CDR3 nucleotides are TGCAGTGCTAGAGATGAATATCAGCCCCAGCATTTT.